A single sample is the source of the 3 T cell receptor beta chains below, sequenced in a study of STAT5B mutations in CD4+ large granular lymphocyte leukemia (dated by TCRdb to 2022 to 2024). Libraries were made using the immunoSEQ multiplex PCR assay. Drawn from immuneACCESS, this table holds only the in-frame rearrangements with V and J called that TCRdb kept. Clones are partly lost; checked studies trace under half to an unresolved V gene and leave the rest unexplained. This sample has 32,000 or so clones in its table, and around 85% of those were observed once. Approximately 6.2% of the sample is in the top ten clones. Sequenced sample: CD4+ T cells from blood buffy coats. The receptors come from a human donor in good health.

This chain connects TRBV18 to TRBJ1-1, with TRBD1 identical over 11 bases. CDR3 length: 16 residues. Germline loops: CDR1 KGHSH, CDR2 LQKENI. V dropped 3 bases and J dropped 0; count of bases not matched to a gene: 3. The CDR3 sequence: CASSPGTGGMNTEAFF. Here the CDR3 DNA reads TGTGCCAGCTCACCCGGGACAGGGGGAATGAACACTGAAGCTTTCTTT.

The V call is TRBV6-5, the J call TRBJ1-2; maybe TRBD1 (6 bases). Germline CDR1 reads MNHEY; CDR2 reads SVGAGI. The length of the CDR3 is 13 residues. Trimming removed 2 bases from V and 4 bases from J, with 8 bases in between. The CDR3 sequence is CASSYGGGYGYTF. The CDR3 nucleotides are TGTGCCAGCAGTTACGGGGGCGGCTATGGCTACACCTTC.

The CDR3 DNA sequence: TGTGCCAGCAGCTTGACACAGGGGGCTTACTACGAGCAGTACTTC. It yields the protein CASSLTQGAYYEQYF. The chain couples TRBV7-2 to TRBJ2-7; 9 bases fit TRBD1. J was trimmed by 3 bases and V by 3 bases; bases with no gene match: 6. Germline-derived CDR1 and CDR2 are SGHTA and FQGNSA. CDR3 length: 15 residues. Using reference TRBV7-2 and TRBJ2-7 for the parts outside the CDR3, the full variable domain is GAGVSQSPSNKVTEKGKDVELRCDPISGHTALYWYRQSLGQGLEFLIYFQGNSAPDKSGLPSDRFSAERTGGSVSTLTIQRTQQEDSAVYLCASSLTQGAYYEQYFGPGTRLTVT.